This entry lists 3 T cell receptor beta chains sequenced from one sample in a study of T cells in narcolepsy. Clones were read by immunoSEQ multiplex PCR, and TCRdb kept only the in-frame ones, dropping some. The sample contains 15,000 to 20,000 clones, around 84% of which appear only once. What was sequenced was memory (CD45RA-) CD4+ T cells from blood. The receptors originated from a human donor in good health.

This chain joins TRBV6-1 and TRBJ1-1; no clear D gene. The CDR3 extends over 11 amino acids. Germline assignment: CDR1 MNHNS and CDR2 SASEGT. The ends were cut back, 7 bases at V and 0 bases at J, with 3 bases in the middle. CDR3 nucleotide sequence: TGTGCCAGCACCATGAACACTGAAGCTTTCTTT. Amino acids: CASTMNTEAFF.

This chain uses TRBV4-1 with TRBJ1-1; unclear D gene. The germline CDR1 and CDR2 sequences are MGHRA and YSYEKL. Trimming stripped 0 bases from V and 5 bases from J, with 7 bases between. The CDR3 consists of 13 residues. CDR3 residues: CASSQDPFTEAFF. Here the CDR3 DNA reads TGCGCCAGCAGCCAAGATCCTTTTACTGAAGCTTTCTTT.

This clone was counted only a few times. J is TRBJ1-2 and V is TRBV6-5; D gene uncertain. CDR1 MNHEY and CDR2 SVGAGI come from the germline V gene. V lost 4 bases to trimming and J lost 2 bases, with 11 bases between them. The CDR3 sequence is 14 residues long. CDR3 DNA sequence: TGTGCCAGCAGTTGGGAACAAGGCAACTATGGCTACACCTTC. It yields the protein CASSWEQGNYGYTF.